One sample yielded the 31 T cell receptor beta chains listed below, sequenced in a study of metastatic and nonmetastatic thyroid tumors. Thyroid surgery had not been preceded by any treatment in any patient. TCRdb re-called the PCR reads through MiXCR. The sample lists roughly 13,000 clones, under 30% occurring once. The sequenced material came from tumor tissue. The origin of the receptors is a female donor with papillary thyroid cancer or a benign thyroid nodule (not recorded which). Some clones in this sample may be carry-over from other donors' samples.

The table lists this clone with a few counts. A read error is possible here, since a much larger clone lies one base away. V and J are TRBV11-1 and TRBJ2-3, with 7 positions matching TRBD2. Germline V gene sequence: CDR1 SGHAT, CDR2 FQDESV (reference sequence). The CDR3 length is 15 residues. With V trimmed by 5 bases and J by 2 bases, 7 bases remained unmatched. The CDR3 sequence is CASSTSGAPTDTQYF. The CDR3 DNA sequence: TGTGCCAGCAGCACCAGCGGGGCTCCCACAGATACGCAGTATTTT.

This chain uses TRBV7-9 with TRBJ1-6; weak D call: TRBD1 (6 bases). This CDR3 contains 14 residues. CDR1 and CDR2 from the germline V gene are SEHNR and FQNEAQ (reference sequence). Trimming shortened V by 9 bases and J by 9 bases, and 18 bases separated the two germline ends. This CDR3 reads CARNSGHGISPLHF. The CDR3 DNA sequence: TGTGCCAGAAACTCGGGACATGGGATTTCACCCCTCCACTTT.

This sequence joins TRBV28 and TRBJ2-2, with 7 bases matching TRBD1. Germline V gives CDR1 MDHEN, CDR2 SYDVKM. The CDR3 spans 16 residues. The V segment lost 2 bases and the J segment 1 base; nucleotides outside the gene matches: 4. CDR3 nucleotides: TGTGCCAGCAGTTTAATGGGGACAGAGAACACCGGGGAGCTGTTTTTT. Translation gives CASSLMGTENTGELFF.

The DNA of the CDR3 is TGTGCCTGGAAAGAAAGCGGGAGTCTCTCCTACAATGAGCAGTTCTTC. It yields the protein CAWKESGSLSYNEQFF. The chain is built from TRBV30 and TRBJ2-1, with 8 bases that match TRBD2. The germline gives CDR1 GTSNPN, CDR2 SVGIG (reference sequence). The trim removed 4 bases at V and 0 bases at J, leaving 8 bases unmatched. The CDR3 sequence is 16 residues long.

The chain combines TRBV6-1 with TRBJ1-4, with D possibly matching TRBD1 (6 bases). The V end was cut by 8 bases, the J end by 7 bases, with 20 bases between. The length of the CDR3 is 15 residues. Germline CDR1 reads MNHNS; CDR2 reads SASEGT. For the CDR3, the DNA is TGTGCCAGCGGGGGGCGTGGGGTTCGGGGTGAAAAACTGTTTTTT. Residues: CASGGRGVRGEKLFF.

The chain couples TRBV4-1 to TRBJ1-3; possibly TRBD1 for D (6 bases). CDR1 MGHRA and CDR2 YSYEKL come from the germline V gene. Trimming removed 0 bases at V and 3 bases at J, with 18 bases between. This CDR3 has 18 amino acids. CDR3 loop: CASSQDGNYRVRGNTIYF. In DNA, the CDR3 is TGCGCCAGCAGCCAAGATGGGAATTACAGGGTCCGTGGAAACACCATATATTTT.

The V call is TRBV24-1, the J call TRBJ2-1; 11 bases are a match to TRBD2. The CDR3 loop spans 14 amino acids. V trimming: 7 bases; J trimming: 8 bases; junction bases outside the gene matches: 6. Per germline, CDR1 KGHDR and CDR2 SFDVKD. The CDR3 reads CATRLAGDSDEQFF. CDR3 DNA: TGTGCCACCAGACTAGCGGGAGACAGTGATGAGCAGTTCTTC.

This clone was seen a handful of times. The V gene is TRBV6-1, the J gene TRBJ1-2; no firm D call. The germline CDR1 and CDR2 sequences are MNHNS and SASEGT. CDR3 length: 10 amino acids. V was pared by 4 bases and J by 5 bases, with 2 bases between. In DNA form, the CDR3 reads TGTGCCAGCAGTGCTTATGGCTACACCTTC. This sequence encodes CASSAYGYTF.

This clone was seen many times. The chain recombines TRBV7-9 with TRBJ1-6; D possibly corresponds to TRBD1 (5 bases). This CDR3 is 16 amino acids long. The germline CDR1 and CDR2 sequences are SEHNR and FQNEAQ (reference sequence). Between the trimmed V and J ends, which lost 5 bases and 2 bases, there was a span of 13 bases. CDR3 amino acids: CASSHPRGAYNSPLHF. CDR3 sequence (DNA): TGTGCCAGCAGCCATCCCCGAGGGGCCTATAATTCACCCCTCCACTTT.

This clone is classed as medium-sized (0.01 to 0.1%). The chain is built from TRBV10-3 and TRBJ2-7; D not resolved. The length of the CDR3 is 12 residues. Trimming cost V 8 bases and J 7 bases, with 15 bases left between them. Germline CDR1 is ENHRY and CDR2 is SYGVKD. The CDR3 sequence is CAIGSGVEEQYF. CDR3 coding DNA: TGTGCCATCGGGTCGGGCGTGGAGGAGCAGTACTTC.

This clone appeared a single time. The chain combines TRBV18 with TRBJ2-7; 11 bases map to TRBD2. Trimming took 5 bases from V and 6 from J; bases not matched to a gene: 3. CDR3 length equals 13 residues. Looked up from germline, CDR1 is KGHSH and CDR2 is LQKENI. The CDR3 loop is CASSTGLAGEQYF. For the CDR3, the DNA is TGTGCCAGCTCAACCGGACTAGCGGGCGAGCAGTACTTC.

This clone is categorized as medium-sized. In DNA, the CDR3 is TGTGCCAGCAGGGGACAGGGAAATCAGCCCCAGCATTTT. Its translation is CASRGQGNQPQHF. The chain links TRBV2 to TRBJ1-5; 9 bases agree with TRBD1. Germline CDR1 and CDR2: SNHLY and FYNNEI. The CDR3 spans 13 residues. The ends lost 6 bases at V and 4 bases at J; junction bases unmatched: 1.

About this clone: A read error may produce the germline difference seen at one junction end. The chain joins TRBV11-2 to TRBJ2-2; D is possibly TRBD2 (5 bases). There are 16 residues in the CDR3. Germline V gene sequence: CDR1 SGHAT, CDR2 FQNNGV. The CDR3 nucleotides are TGTGCCAGCAGCTCAGGCCGTTTAGGTTTAACTGGGGAGCAGTTTTTT. Encoded protein: CASSSGRLGLTGEQFF. The whole variable domain, filled in from reference TRBV11-2 and TRBJ2-2, reads EAGVAQSPRYKIIEKRQSVAFWCNPISGHATLYWYQQILGQGPKLLIQFQNNGVVDDSQLPKDRFSAERLKGVDSTLKIQPAKLEDSAVYLCASSSGRLGLTGEQFFGEGSRLTVL.

The chain employs TRBV19 and TRBJ2-5, with unresolved D. Trimming left V 0 bases short and J 4 bases short, with 12 bases between. The germline V gene has CDR1 LNHDA and CDR2 SQIVND (reference sequence). The CDR3 loop spans 15 amino acids. The CDR3 loop reads CASSIEGGSVETQYF. CDR3 nucleotides: TGTGCCAGTAGTATAGAAGGTGGAAGTGTAGAGACCCAGTACTTC.

The V call is TRBV20-1, the J call TRBJ1-6; D gene uncertain. Deletions cut 4 bases from V and 0 bases from J, with 16 bases between. The germline CDR1 and CDR2 sequences are DFQATT and SNEGSKA (reference sequence). CDR3 length: 17 amino acids. CDR3 nucleotide sequence: TGCAGTGCTACCTCTAAACAGCTGAGCTCCTATAATTCACCCCTCCACTTT. Protein sequence: CSATSKQLSSYNSPLHF.

This chain joins TRBV20-1 and TRBJ1-2; TRBD1 matches at 8 bases. There are 14 residues in the CDR3. The V gene end was trimmed by 4 bases and the J gene end by 7 bases; junction bases not matched to a gene: 11. Per germline, CDR1 DFQATT and CDR2 SNEGSKA (reference sequence). CDR3 coding DNA: TGCAGTGCTAATCCCCCCCAGGGGGCGAGTGGCTACACCTTC. Protein product: CSANPPQGASGYTF.

The sample holds many counts of this clone. The chain is built from TRBV12-3 or TRBV12-4 and TRBJ2-2; 10 bases map to TRBD2. The CDR3 extends over 16 amino acids. V shed 6 bases, J shed 1 base, and the junction held 5 bases outside the gene matches. Here the CDR3 DNA reads TGTGCCAGCAGAACCTGGACTAGCGGGAACACCGGGGAGCTGTTTTTT. Amino acid sequence: CASRTWTSGNTGELFF.

The table lists this clone with a few counts. The chain links TRBV6-1 to TRBJ1-2; a possible D gene is TRBD1 (5 bases). Trimming cost V 6 bases and J 8 bases, with 16 bases left between them. This CDR3 is built from 13 residues. From germline, CDR1 is MNHNS and CDR2 SASEGT. The CDR3 DNA reads as TGTGCCAGCAGCGCTACAGGAAACGACGGCTACACCTTC. Translating gives CASSATGNDGYTF.

V usage is TRBV6-2 or TRBV6-3 and J usage is TRBJ1-1, with unresolved D. V was pared by 10 bases and J by 0 bases, with 18 bases between. CDR1 is MNHEY, CDR2 SVGEGT, per germline. This CDR3 comprises 15 residues. In DNA form, the CDR3 reads TGTGCCATCATTTACGCGAGGAACATGAACACTGAAGCTTTCTTT. Translated: CAIIYARNMNTEAFF.

J is TRBJ1-2 and V is TRBV28; 8 bases are shared with TRBD1. The ends lost 6 bases at V and 4 bases at J; junction bases unmatched: 4. The CDR3 has 13 amino acids. The V gene's germline CDR1 is MDHEN and CDR2 SYDVKM. CDR3 bases: TGTGCCAGCAGGCCAGGGGGCGGCTATGGCTACACCTTC. It encodes CASRPGGGYGYTF.

This clone showed up many times. V usage is TRBV11-3 and J usage is TRBJ2-2; D unresolved. The CDR3 spans 14 residues. Trimming shortened V by 0 bases and J by 1 base, and 3 bases separated the two germline ends. The germline V gene encodes CDR1 SGHNT and CDR2 YENEEA. The CDR3 loop is CASSLEGNTGELFF. The CDR3 nucleotides are TGTGCCAGCAGCTTAGAGGGGAACACCGGGGAGCTGTTTTTT.

This clone has ten or more counts. The V gene is TRBV12-5, the J gene TRBJ1-1; D gene uncertain. The CDR3 consists of 13 residues. Germline lookup yields CDR1 LGHNT and CDR2 FRNRAP. Trimming took off 1 base at V and 9 bases at J, with 12 bases between the two ends. The CDR3 region is CASGLDSAGQAFF. The CDR3 bases are TGTGCTAGTGGTTTGGACAGTGCGGGTCAAGCTTTCTTT.

This chain joins TRBV14 and TRBJ2-3; the D gene is possibly TRBD2 (6 bases). The CDR3 contains 17 residues. The germline CDR1 and CDR2 sequences are SGHDN and FVKESK. Trimming removed 0 bases at V and 0 bases at J, with 13 bases between. DNA for the CDR3: TGTGCCAGCAGCCAAGATGTGGCTAGCGTAAGCACAGATACGCAGTATTTT. It yields the protein CASSQDVASVSTDTQYF.

This clone showed up just a few times. The rearrangement joins TRBV28 to TRBJ1-1; weak D call: TRBD1 (5 bases). V was cut by 5 bases and J by 7 bases, with 17 bases left in between. Looked up from germline, CDR1 is MDHEN and CDR2 is SYDVKM. CDR3 length: 14 residues. This chain's CDR3 is CASSPPSDSNEAFF. The CDR3 nucleotides read TGTGCCAGCAGTCCTCCCTCTGACAGTAATGAAGCTTTCTTT.

This clone was counted ten times or more. This sequence joins TRBV11-2 and TRBJ2-5; TRBD1 aligns across 9 bases. V dropped 5 bases and J dropped 5; count of bases not matched to a gene: 12. CDR1 is SGHAT and CDR2 is FQNNGV in the germline V gene. This CDR3 spans 16 amino acids. The CDR3 DNA reads TGTGCCAGCAGCCGTACAAAGACAGGGGGGAGTGAGACCCAGTACTTC. This codes for CASSRTKTGGSETQYF.

Ten or more counts support this clone. The chain uses TRBV3-1 and TRBJ2-5; D unclear. V shed 3 bases and J shed 5 bases, with 13 bases lying between them. Germline V CDR1 and CDR2: LGHDT, YNNKEL (reference sequence). The CDR3 covers 14 residues. CDR3 bases: TGTGCCAGCAGCCACCCGAGCGCCGCCGAGACCCAGTACTTC. Its protein product is CASSHPSAAETQYF.

This clone qualifies as medium-sized. The rearrangement links TRBV6-1 to TRBJ1-1; TRBD1 might be the D (5 bases). The germline V gene encodes CDR1 MNHNS and CDR2 SASEGT. The ends were cut back, 5 bases at V and 4 bases at J, with 11 bases in the middle. CDR3 length: 13 amino acids. The CDR3 reads CASSYAGGTEAFF. In DNA form, the CDR3 reads TGTGCCAGCAGTTATGCGGGGGGCACTGAAGCTTTCTTT.

The CDR3 protein is CASSLGGVQDEQYF. The CDR3, as DNA: TGTGCCAGCAGCCTTGGGGGGGTTCAGGACGAGCAGTACTTC. This sequence joins TRBV12-3 or TRBV12-4 and TRBJ2-7, with 7 bases lining up with TRBD2. There are 14 residues in the CDR3. With V trimmed by 6 bases and J by 5 bases, 10 bases remained unmatched.

This clone was observed a few times. The chain has TRBV6-1 and TRBJ2-1; D might be TRBD2 (5 bases). Germline V gives CDR1 MNHNS, CDR2 SASEGT. This CDR3 region has 12 residues. Trimming stripped 10 bases from V and 7 bases from J, with 14 bases between. DNA of the CDR3: TGTGCCACTCAAACTAGGGATAATGAGCAGTTCTTC. Amino acids: CATQTRDNEQFF.

In this sample, this clone turned up many times. A much more abundant neighbour one base away suggests this may be a read error. Other DNA variants within this sample encode the same CDR3. CDR3 DNA sequence: TGTGCCAGCAGCCCCCAGGACGGGTACGAGCAGTACTTT. Translated, it gives CASSPQDGYEQYF. The chain carries TRBV28 and TRBJ2-7; unclear D gene. The CDR3 runs 13 residues. Per the germline V gene, CDR1 is MDHEN and CDR2 is SYDVKM.

In this sample, this clone is medium-sized (0.01 to 0.1%). The rearrangement uses TRBV20-1 and TRBJ2-7; D call uncertain. The V gene's germline CDR1 is DFQATT and CDR2 SNEGSKA (reference sequence). V was clipped by 0 bases and J by 2 bases, with 11 bases between them. CDR3 length: 14 amino acids. The CDR3 here is CSARDFRGPYEQYF. Here the CDR3 DNA reads TGCAGTGCTAGAGATTTTCGCGGCCCCTACGAGCAGTACTTC.